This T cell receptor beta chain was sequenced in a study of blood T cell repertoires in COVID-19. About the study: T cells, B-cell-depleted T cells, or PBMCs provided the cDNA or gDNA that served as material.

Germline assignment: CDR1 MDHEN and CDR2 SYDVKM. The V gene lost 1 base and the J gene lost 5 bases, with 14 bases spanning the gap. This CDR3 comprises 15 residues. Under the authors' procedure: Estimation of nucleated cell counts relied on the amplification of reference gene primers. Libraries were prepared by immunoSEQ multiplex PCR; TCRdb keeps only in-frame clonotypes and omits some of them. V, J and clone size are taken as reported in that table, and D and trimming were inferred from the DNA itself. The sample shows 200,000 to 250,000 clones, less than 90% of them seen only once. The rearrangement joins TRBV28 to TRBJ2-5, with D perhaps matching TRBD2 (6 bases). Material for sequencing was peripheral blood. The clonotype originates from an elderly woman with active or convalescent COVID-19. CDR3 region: CASSLSGRRDETQYF. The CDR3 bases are TGTGCCAGCAGTTTATCCGGTAGGAGGGACGAGACCCAGTACTTC.